This is a list of T cell receptor beta chains from one sample in a study of blood T cells in healthy people across ages. TCRdb processed the 5' RACE reads anew with MiXCR; each CDR3 protein has one entry. The profile shows roughly 800,000 distinct CDR3 sequences, 20% to 30% of them singletons. These data were also filed under a second study, of T cells of mothers and their children.

Sequencing input: blood. These receptor sequences come from a boy aged 5-17 years in good health. The CDR3 runs from the conserved cysteine through the conserved F or W. A D gene is named only where the DNA matches it firmly. Only part of the rows carry a size: once, few, many, or a class if the clone is expanded.

J | size | V | D | DNA | CDR3
TRBJ1-3 | . | TRBV7-9 | . | TGTGCCAGCAGCTTAGCAGGGGCAGGGGGAAACACCATATATTTT | CASSLAGAGGNTIYF
TRBJ2-4 | few | TRBV7-2 | . | TGTGCCAGCAGCTTTGGTGCCCTAGCCAAAAACATTCAGTACTTC | CASSFGALAKNIQYF
TRBJ2-3 | many | TRBV12-3/TRBV12-4 | . | TGTGCCAGCAGTGGGGGACTTCCCCTTCCCACAGATACGCAGTATTTT | CASSGGLPLPTDTQYF
TRBJ1-2 | . | TRBV27 | TRBD1 | TGTGCCCGCAGTTTCTCCTGGACAGGAGACTATGGCTACACCTTC | CARSFSWTGDYGYTF
TRBJ2-7 | . | TRBV3-1 | . | TGTGCCAGCAGCTTATCAGGGGTCGAGCAGTACTTC | CASSLSGVEQYF
TRBJ2-7 | . | TRBV20-1 | . | TGCAGTGCTAGAGAGGGCAGGGGTGCTAGCTCCTACGAGCAGTACTTC | CSAREGRGASSYEQYF
TRBJ2-1 | . | TRBV5-1 | . | TGCGCCAGCAGAAGGGCCGGGGGTACCTACAATGAGCAGTTCTTC | CASRRAGGTYNEQFF
TRBJ2-5 | few | TRBV5-1 | . | TGCGCCAGCAGCTGGGGGCCAAGGGCGGGAGAGACCCAGTACTTC | CASSWGPRAGETQYF
TRBJ2-5 | few | TRBV20-1 | . | TGCAGTGCTAGAGAATCCCGGGAGACCCAGTACTTC | CSARESRETQYF
TRBJ1-2 | few | TRBV20-1 | TRBD1 | TGCAGTGCTGGGGACAGGGGGCATAACTATGGCTACACCTTC | CSAGDRGHNYGYTF
TRBJ2-5 | few | TRBV7-9 | TRBD1 | TGTGCCAGCAGCCGCTGGGACAGACAAGAGACCCAGTACTTC | CASSRWDRQETQYF
TRBJ2-5 | . | TRBV29-1 | TRBD2 | TGCAGCCACAGAAGACTAGCGGGGCAAGAGACCCAGTACTTC | CSHRRLAGQETQYF
TRBJ2-7 | . | TRBV20-1 | . | TGCAGTGCTAGAGACGGAAGGAGCTCCTACGAGCAGTACTTC | CSARDGRSSYEQYF
TRBJ2-5 | . | TRBV29-1 | TRBD2 | TGCAGCGTCGACCACCCGGGAGGGAAAGAGACCCAGTACTTC | CSVDHPGGKETQYF
TRBJ1-1 | . | TRBV9 | TRBD1 | TGTGCCAGCAGCCCTAATCGGGACAGGCAAGCTTTCTTT | CASSPNRDRQAFF
TRBJ2-1 | once | TRBV7-6 | TRBD1 | TGTGCCAGCAGCTTAGCGAGACCTGGACAGGGCCCCTACAATGAGCAGTTCTTC | CASSLARPGQGPYNEQFF
TRBJ2-7 | . | TRBV7-9 | TRBD1 | TGTGCCAGCAGCCCCGGACAGGGGTGGTACGAGCAGTACTTC | CASSPGQGWYEQYF
TRBJ1-6 | . | TRBV12-3/TRBV12-4 | TRBD1 | TGTGCCAGCAGTTTTACAGGGGGTAGGTCACCCCTCCACTTT | CASSFTGGRSPLHF
TRBJ2-1 | . | TRBV12-3/TRBV12-4 | . | TGTGCCAGCAGTTTATCGGGGAGGACCTACAATGAGCAGTTCTTC | CASSLSGRTYNEQFF
TRBJ2-5 | . | TRBV20-1 | . | TGCAGTGCCAACTACCAAGAGACCCAGTACTTC | CSANYQETQYF
TRBJ2-1 | few | TRBV29-1 | . | TGCAGCGTCCCCTCGCGGACCCGGAGCTCCTACAATGAGCAGTTCTTC | CSVPSRTRSSYNEQFF
TRBJ2-7 | few | TRBV28 | TRBD2 | TGTGCCGGATCTAGCGGGGTCCAGAACGAGCAGTACTTC | CAGSSGVQNEQYF
TRBJ1-4 | few | TRBV5-1 | TRBD1 | TGCGCCAGCAGCGCCGGACAGGGGACTGAAAAACTGTTTTTT | CASSAGQGTEKLFF
TRBJ2-2 | . | TRBV4-1 | TRBD1 | TGCGCCAGCAGCCTACCGACAGGGGCTAACGGGGAGCTGTTTTTT | CASSLPTGANGELFF
TRBJ1-2 | . | TRBV19 | . | TGTGCCAGTAGTATTTGGCAGGGGAACTATGGCTACACCTTC | CASSIWQGNYGYTF